These 7 T cell receptor beta chains were all obtained from the same sample, sequenced in a study of cytomegalovirus exposure and HLA in healthy donors. Researchers ran the PCR with 60 Vbeta and 13 Jbeta primers. Produced via immunoSEQ multiplex PCR; TCRdb's table is partial and in-frame only. The sample includes about 140,000 clones, more than 70% of them seen just once. The sample taken for sequencing was PBMCs. These receptor sequences come from a male donor in good health and CMV-seronegative.

V gene TRBV7-2 combines with J gene TRBJ1-3, with no clear D. This CDR3 has 17 residues. Trimming took 1 base from V and 0 from J, leaving 13 bases between them. Per the germline V gene, CDR1 is SGHTA and CDR2 is FQGNSA. The CDR3 loop reads CASSLDVGLVSGNTIYF. The CDR3 coding sequence is TGTGCCAGCAGCTTAGATGTCGGACTCGTCTCTGGAAACACCATATATTTT.

The J gene is TRBJ1-2, the V gene TRBV14, with D perhaps matching TRBD1 (5 bases). Germline V gives CDR1 SGHDN, CDR2 FVKESK. V lost 4 bases and J lost 7, with 10 bases in between. The CDR3 extends over 12 amino acids. Here the CDR3 DNA reads TGTGCCAGCAGCCCCAACAGGTTTGGCTACACCTTC. Amino acids: CASSPNRFGYTF.

The chain recombines TRBV5-1 with TRBJ2-2, with D possibly TRBD2 on 5 matching bases. Trimming cost V 6 bases and J 4 bases, with 16 bases left between them. This CDR3 has 15 residues. CDR1 is SGHRS, CDR2 YFSETQ, per germline. The chain's CDR3 is CASTPLTGSTGELFF. CDR3 nucleotide sequence: TGCGCCAGCACCCCCCTGACGGGGAGCACCGGGGAGCTGTTTTTT.

Regarding this clone: A junction boundary mismatches the germline segment, possibly from a read error. CDR3 in amino acids: CAGSLRGGNQPQHF. In DNA form, the CDR3 reads TGTGCCGGCAGCTTGCGGGGGGGCAATCAGCCCCAGCATTTT. The chain employs TRBV7-2 and TRBJ1-5, with D possibly TRBD1 on 5 matching bases. From germline, CDR1 is SGHTA and CDR2 FQGNSA. This CDR3 region has 14 residues.

This sequence joins TRBV5-5 and TRBJ2-2, with a tentative D call TRBD1 (5 bases). The CDR3 has 15 amino acids. V gave up 2 bases and J gave up 0 bases, with 8 bases separating them. Germline V lookup: CDR1 SGHKS, CDR2 YYEKEE (reference sequence). DNA for the CDR3: TGTGCCAGCAGCTTACGACAGTCGAACACCGGGGAGCTGTTTTTT. This encodes CASSLRQSNTGELFF.

The chain is built from TRBV9 and TRBJ1-4; D unclear. The CDR3 length is 15 residues. CDR1 and CDR2 (germline): SGDLS, YYNGEE. V was pared by 4 bases and J by 4 bases, with 14 bases between. The CDR3 nucleotides read TGTGCCAGCAGCCCTGGAGGGAATGGTAATGAAAAACTGTTTTTT. It is translated as CASSPGGNGNEKLFF.

The chain employs TRBV4-3 and TRBJ2-1; TRBD2 aligns across 11 bases. Trimming took 2 bases from V and 6 from J; bases not matched to a gene: 6. CDR3 length: 16 residues. Germline CDR1 is LGHNA and CDR2 is YSLEER. CDR3 amino acids: CASSQTLAGGFNEQFF. CDR3 bases: TGCGCCAGCAGCCAAACTCTAGCGGGGGGCTTCAATGAGCAGTTCTTC.